This TCR beta chain stems from a study of CXCR3-negative and CXCR3-positive naive CD8 T cells. Findings and limits, study-wide: Post-cryopreservation CXCR3 expression was partly diminished, and the bulk of assays employed fresh PBMCs. For memory CD8+ cells diversity was much lower, but both naive subsets had comparably high diversity.

The CDR3 loop spans 16 amino acids. From germline, CDR1 is LGHDT and CDR2 YNNKEL (reference sequence). Researchers prepared the TRB cDNA libraries using 5' RACE with UMI labels. TCRdb re-called the 5' RACE reads and gives one entry per CDR3 protein, without DNA. The table gives over 70,000 distinct CDR3 sequences; the top ten clones make up over 1.5% of it. In triplicate, each CD8+ T cell subset was sorted at a few hundred thousand cells per replicate. Within the CD8+ T cell compartment, naive cells were CD45RO-CCR7+CD27+CD95-. Turning to this clonotype: Its antigen is still unknown.

The sample taken for sequencing was naive CXCR3- CD8+ T cells from blood. Described subset: CD45RO-CCR7+CD27+CD95- naive CD8+ T cells lacking CXCR3 (TNR3-). This receptor was obtained from a human donor in good health. Some clones in this sample may be carry-over from other donors' samples. The chain employs TRBV3-1 and TRBJ2-3; the TCRdb D gene call, TRBD2, has no DNA to confirm it. The CDR3 reads CASSLRASPLTDTQYF.